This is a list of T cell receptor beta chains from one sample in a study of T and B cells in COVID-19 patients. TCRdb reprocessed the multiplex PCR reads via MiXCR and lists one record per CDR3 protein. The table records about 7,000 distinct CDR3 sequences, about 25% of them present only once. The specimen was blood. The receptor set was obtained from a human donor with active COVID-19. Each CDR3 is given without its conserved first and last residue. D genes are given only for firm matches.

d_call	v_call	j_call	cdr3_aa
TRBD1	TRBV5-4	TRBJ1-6	ASSWDRVSTLH
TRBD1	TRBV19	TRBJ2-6	ASQGTGNVLT
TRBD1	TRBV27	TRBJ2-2	ASRWDRVTGELF
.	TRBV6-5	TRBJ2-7	ASSSVGHTPYEQY
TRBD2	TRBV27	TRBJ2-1	ASSTNSGRGNEQF
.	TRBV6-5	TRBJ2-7	ASREPEVSYEQY
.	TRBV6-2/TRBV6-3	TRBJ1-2	AGSPGRLNYGYT
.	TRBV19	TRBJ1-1	ASSPSVGSRTEAF
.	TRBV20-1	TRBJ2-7	SARDYRSGDYYEQY
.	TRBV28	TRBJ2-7	ASSLLWGQDEQY
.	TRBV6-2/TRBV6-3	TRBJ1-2	ASSYPDILWGNYGYT
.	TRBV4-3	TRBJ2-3	ASSQEGPRPDTQY
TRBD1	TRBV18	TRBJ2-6	ASSQQGASFSGANVLT
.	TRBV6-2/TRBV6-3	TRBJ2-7	ASSWNLLYEQY
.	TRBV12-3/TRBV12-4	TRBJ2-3	ASSFVGDTQY
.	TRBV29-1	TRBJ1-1	SVVPATEAF
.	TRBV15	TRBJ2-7	ATSRGARDDEQY
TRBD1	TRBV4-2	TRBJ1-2	ASSHLGQGGNYGYT
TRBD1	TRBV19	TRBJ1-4	ASSDRFNEKLF
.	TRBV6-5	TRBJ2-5	ASSYTGFQETQY
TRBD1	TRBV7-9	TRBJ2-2	ASSLMRQGASTGELF
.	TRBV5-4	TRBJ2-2	ASSLAPGDTGELF
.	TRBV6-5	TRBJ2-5	ASSPGTKETQY
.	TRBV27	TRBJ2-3	ASRPSGADTQY
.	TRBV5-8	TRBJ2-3	ASSSRRADTQY
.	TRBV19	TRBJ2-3	ASSTLPTGRGTDTQY
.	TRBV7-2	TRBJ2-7	ASSLREFDEQY
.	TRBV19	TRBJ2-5	ASSIRDTQETQY
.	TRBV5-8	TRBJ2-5	ASSWGQETQY
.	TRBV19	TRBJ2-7	ASSPTSRYEQY
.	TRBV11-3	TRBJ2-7	ASSYQGAGSYEQY
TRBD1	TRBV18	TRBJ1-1	ASSLQGSDTEAF
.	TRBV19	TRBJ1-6	ASTGYNSPLH